One and the same sample provided the 20 T cell receptor beta chains below, sequenced in a study of blood T cell repertoires in COVID-19. Libraries were prepared by immunoSEQ multiplex PCR; TCRdb keeps only in-frame clonotypes and omits some of them. This repertoire shows about 140,000 clones, roughly 85% found once; its top ten account for 2.5% to 3%. The sample was peripheral blood. These receptors came from a man aged 45 to 65 with acute or convalescent COVID-19.

The chain carries TRBV7-9 and TRBJ2-1; D unresolved. This CDR3 contains 10 residues. CDR1 SEHNR and CDR2 FQNEAQ come from the germline V gene (reference sequence). Trimming left V 4 bases short and J 7 bases short, with 2 bases between. The CDR3 region is CASSSNEQFF. The CDR3 DNA follows: TGTGCCAGCAGCTCGAATGAGCAGTTCTTC.

V gene TRBV15 combines with J gene TRBJ2-5, with a possible D match to TRBD2 (6 bases). CDR3 length equals 14 residues. In germline, CDR1 is LNHNV, CDR2 YYDKDF (reference sequence). With 4 bases removed from V and 5 bases from J, the gap between germline ends came to 14 bases. In DNA form, the CDR3 reads TGTGCCACCAGCACCCCCCTAGCGTCGGAGACCCAGTACTTC. This sequence encodes CATSTPLASETQYF.

The chain is built from TRBV5-1 and TRBJ2-7; 10 bases are shared with TRBD1. The germline gives CDR1 SGHRS, CDR2 YFSETQ. Unmatched junction bases numbered 4, after V lost 3 bases and J lost 4 bases. There are 14 residues in the CDR3. CDR3: CASSYRTGGYEQYF. CDR3 in DNA: TGCGCCAGCAGCTATAGGACAGGGGGATACGAGCAGTACTTC.

V and J are TRBV14 and TRBJ1-4; tentative D call: TRBD1 (5 bases). This CDR3 comprises 15 residues. With 1 base removed from V and 7 bases from J, the gap between germline ends came to 13 bases. Per the germline V gene, CDR1 is SGHDN and CDR2 is FVKESK. The CDR3 loop is CASSQGSAGGEKLFF. CDR3 DNA sequence: TGTGCCAGCAGCCAAGGATCAGCGGGGGGTGAAAAACTGTTTTTT.

This chain links TRBV5-1 with TRBJ2-7; D may be TRBD2 (6 bases). Deletions cut 4 bases from V and 3 bases from J, with 20 bases between. CDR1 is SGHRS, CDR2 YFSETQ, per germline. The length of the CDR3 is 16 residues. DNA for the CDR3: TGCGCCAGCAGCCCTGGAGCCGGGACGGAGGGCTACGAGCAGTACTTC. It is translated as CASSPGAGTEGYEQYF.

The J gene is TRBJ2-2, the V gene TRBV10-3, with 10 bases aligning to TRBD1. The CDR3 runs 14 residues. Germline V gene lookup returns CDR1 ENHRY and CDR2 SYGVKD. Trimming cost V 9 bases and J 6 bases; bases outside gene matches: 7. CDR3 bases: TGTGCCATTAACCGGGACAGGGGAGCCGGGGAGCTGTTTTTT. Its protein is CAINRDRGAGELFF.

V is TRBV30 and J is TRBJ2-5; D possibly corresponds to TRBD2 (5 bases). Germline V gene data show CDR1 as GTSNPN and CDR2 as SVGIG (reference sequence). V was pared by 5 bases and J by 8 bases, with 18 bases between. CDR3 size: 13 residues. The CDR3 region has the DNA TGTGCCTGGGGGAGAGAACTTTTGCAAACCCAGTACTTC. Translation: CAWGRELLQTQYF.

The rearrangement joins TRBV19 to TRBJ1-4, with D possibly being TRBD1 (6 bases). CDR1 LNHDA and CDR2 SQIVND come from the germline V gene (reference sequence). The CDR3 is made up of 14 amino acids. V was cut by 7 bases and J by 4 bases, with 13 bases left in between. Here the CDR3 reads CASTRTVINEKLFF. In DNA, the CDR3 is TGTGCCAGTACCCGGACAGTGATTAATGAAAAACTGTTTTTT.

The rearrangement links TRBV11-2 to TRBJ1-5, with D perhaps TRBD1 (5 bases). CDR1 SGHAT and CDR2 FQNNGV come from the germline V gene. Trimming removed 1 base at V and 6 bases at J, with 10 bases between. The length of the CDR3 is 14 residues. The CDR3 bases are TGTGCCAGCAGCTTAGGACCCGGGGGTCAGCCCCAGCATTTT. It yields the protein CASSLGPGGQPQHF.

This sequence joins TRBV19 and TRBJ1-2; 9 bases match TRBD1. This CDR3 is built from 13 residues. From germline, CDR1 is LNHDA and CDR2 SQIVND (reference sequence). V lost 4 bases to trimming and J lost 6 bases; unmatched junction nucleotides: 3. The CDR3 here is CASSTTGGNGYTF. CDR3 DNA: TGTGCCAGTAGTACCACAGGGGGCAATGGCTACACCTTC.

The chain is built from TRBV7-3 and TRBJ2-3, with D possibly matching TRBD2 (5 bases). With 5 bases removed from V and 3 bases from J, the gap between germline ends came to 6 bases. This CDR3 has 12 amino acids. CDR1 is SGHTA, CDR2 FQGTGA, per germline. CDR3 in amino acids: CASSRDTDTQYF. CDR3 coding DNA: TGTGCCAGCAGCCGGGATACAGATACGCAGTATTTT. Full variable domain (missing parts from reference TRBV7-3 and TRBJ2-3): GAGVSQTPSNKVTEKGKYVELRCDPISGHTALYWYRQSLGQGPEFLIYFQGTGAADDSGLPNDRFFAVRPEGSVSTLKIQRTERGDSAVYLCASSRDTDTQYFGPGTRLTVL.

The chain has TRBV7-2 and TRBJ2-1; 11 nucleotides line up with TRBD2. The CDR3 extends over 16 amino acids. Germline V gene lookup returns CDR1 SGHTA and CDR2 FQGNSA. V shed 5 bases, J shed 7 bases, and the junction held 10 bases outside the gene matches. Here the CDR3 DNA reads TGTGCCAGCAGCCTACGAGCTAGCGGGGGGCTTAATGAGCAGTTCTTC. Protein product: CASSLRASGGLNEQFF.

This clone was seen a single time. V gene TRBV9 combines with J gene TRBJ1-1; perhaps TRBD1 as D (6 bases). Trimming removed 0 bases from V and 3 bases from J, with 12 bases in between. Germline CDR1 and CDR2: SGDLS and YYNGEE. CDR3 length: 15 amino acids. The CDR3 sequence: CASSVAKGGDTEAFF. The CDR3 DNA is TGTGCCAGCAGCGTAGCCAAGGGGGGGGACACTGAAGCTTTCTTT.

The chain carries TRBV18 and TRBJ2-7, with 9 bases identical to TRBD1. With V trimmed by 5 bases and J by 5 bases, 13 bases remained unmatched. This CDR3 is 16 amino acids long. Germline lookup yields CDR1 KGHSH and CDR2 LQKENI. The CDR3 is CASSAKSGTGSHEQYF. The CDR3, as DNA: TGTGCCAGCTCAGCCAAATCCGGGACAGGGTCCCACGAGCAGTACTTC.

This clone was seen once. This chain links TRBV6-4 with TRBJ1-6; a possible D gene is TRBD1 (5 bases). The V end lost 2 bases, the J end lost 6 bases, and 14 bases lay between the germline ends. CDR1 and CDR2 from the germline V gene are MRHNA and SNTAGT. CDR3 size: 16 residues. The CDR3: CASSDRVGGLNSPLHF. The CDR3, as DNA: TGTGCCAGCAGTGACCGAGTCGGGGGACTTAATTCACCCCTCCACTTT.

The V call is TRBV5-5, the J call TRBJ1-6; 7 nucleotides line up with TRBD1. The germline V gene encodes CDR1 SGHKS and CDR2 YYEKEE (reference sequence). The CDR3 covers 14 residues. With V trimmed by 2 bases and J by 6 bases, 2 bases remained unmatched. CDR3 in amino acids: CASSFTGVNSPLHF. DNA of the CDR3: TGTGCCAGCAGCTTCACAGGGGTTAATTCACCCCTCCACTTT.

V gene TRBV18 combines with J gene TRBJ1-2; D remains ambiguous. The V end was cut by 3 bases, the J end by 4 bases, with 15 bases between. CDR3 length: 15 residues. Germline-derived CDR1 and CDR2 are KGHSH and LQKENI. The CDR3 bases are TGTGCCAGCTCACCGTATACCGAGACACGCTATGGCTACACCTTC. The encoded protein is CASSPYTETRYGYTF.

The chain uses TRBV6-6 and TRBJ2-5; D is possibly TRBD2 (6 bases). This CDR3 spans 14 amino acids. Germline CDR1 is MNHNY and CDR2 is SVGAGI (reference sequence). V lost 7 bases, J lost 3 bases, and 15 bases lay in between. CDR3 in amino acids: CASNPGSGKETQYF. The CDR3 DNA reads as TGTGCCAGCAATCCCGGGAGCGGTAAAGAGACCCAGTACTTC.

V usage is TRBV7-9 and J usage is TRBJ2-1, with TRBD2 identical over 10 bases. This CDR3 is 15 amino acids long. Germline V gives CDR1 SEHNR, CDR2 FQNEAQ (reference sequence). With V trimmed by 3 bases and J by 5 bases, 4 bases remained unmatched. This chain's CDR3 is CASSLSGRADNEQFF. CDR3 in DNA: TGTGCCAGCAGCTTGAGCGGGAGGGCCGACAATGAGCAGTTCTTC.

V is TRBV11-3 and J is TRBJ2-7; TRBD2 matches at 10 bases. From germline, CDR1 is SGHNT and CDR2 YENEEA. There are 15 residues in the CDR3. V lost 1 base and J lost 4; bases outside the gene matches: 4. The CDR3 spells CASSLVASGSYEQYF. The CDR3 nucleotides are TGTGCCAGCAGCTTAGTAGCTAGCGGGAGTTACGAGCAGTACTTC.